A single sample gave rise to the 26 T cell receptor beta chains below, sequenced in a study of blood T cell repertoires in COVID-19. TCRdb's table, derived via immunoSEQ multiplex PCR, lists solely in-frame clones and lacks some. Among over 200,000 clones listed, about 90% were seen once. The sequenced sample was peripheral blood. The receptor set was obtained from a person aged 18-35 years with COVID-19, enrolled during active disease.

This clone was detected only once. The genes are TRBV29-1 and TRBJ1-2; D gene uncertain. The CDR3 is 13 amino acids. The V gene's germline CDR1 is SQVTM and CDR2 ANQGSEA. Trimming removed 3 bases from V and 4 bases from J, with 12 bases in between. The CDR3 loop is CSVDGEGGYGYTF. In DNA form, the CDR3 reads TGCAGCGTTGATGGGGAGGGTGGCTATGGCTACACCTTC.

In DNA, the CDR3 is TGTGCCAGCAGGATAGCGGGAGGGCCCTATGAGCAGTTCTTC. It translates to CASRIAGGPYEQFF. This rearrangement joins TRBV11-1 to TRBJ2-1; 11 bases map to TRBD2. The CDR3 is made up of 14 amino acids. Germline V gene sequence: CDR1 SGHAT, CDR2 FQDESV (reference sequence). Unmatched junction bases numbered 6, after V lost 6 bases and J lost 8 bases.

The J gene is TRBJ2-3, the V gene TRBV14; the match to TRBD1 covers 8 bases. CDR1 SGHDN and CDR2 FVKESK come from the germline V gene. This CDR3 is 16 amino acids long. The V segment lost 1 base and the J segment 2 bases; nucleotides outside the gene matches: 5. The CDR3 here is CASSQGRQGNTDTQYF. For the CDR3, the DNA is TGTGCCAGCAGCCAAGGACGACAGGGGAACACAGATACGCAGTATTTT. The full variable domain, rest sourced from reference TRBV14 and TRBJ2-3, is EAGVTQFPSHSVIEKGQTVTLRCDPISGHDNLYWYRRVMGKEIKFLLHFVKESKQDESGMPNNRFLAERTGGTYSTLKVQPAELEDSGVYFCASSQGRQGNTDTQYFGPGTRLTVL.

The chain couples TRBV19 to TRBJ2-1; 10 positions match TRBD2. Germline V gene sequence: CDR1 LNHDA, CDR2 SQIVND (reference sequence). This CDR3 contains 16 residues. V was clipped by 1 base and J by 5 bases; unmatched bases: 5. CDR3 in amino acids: CASSIVGLAADNEQFF. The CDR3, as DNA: TGTGCCAGTAGTATAGTTGGACTAGCGGCCGACAATGAGCAGTTCTTC.

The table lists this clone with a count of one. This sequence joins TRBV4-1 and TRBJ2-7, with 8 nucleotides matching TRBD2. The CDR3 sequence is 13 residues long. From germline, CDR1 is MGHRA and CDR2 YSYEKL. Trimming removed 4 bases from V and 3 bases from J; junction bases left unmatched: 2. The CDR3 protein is CASSPSGSYEQYF. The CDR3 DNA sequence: TGCGCCAGCAGCCCCAGCGGGAGCTACGAGCAGTACTTC.

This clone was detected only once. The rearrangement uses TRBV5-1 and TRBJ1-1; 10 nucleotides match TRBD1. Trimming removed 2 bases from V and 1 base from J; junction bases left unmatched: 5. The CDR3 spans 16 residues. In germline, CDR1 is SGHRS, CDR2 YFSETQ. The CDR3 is CASSLRQGAWNTEAFF. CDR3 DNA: TGCGCCAGCAGCTTACGACAGGGGGCTTGGAACACTGAAGCTTTCTTT.

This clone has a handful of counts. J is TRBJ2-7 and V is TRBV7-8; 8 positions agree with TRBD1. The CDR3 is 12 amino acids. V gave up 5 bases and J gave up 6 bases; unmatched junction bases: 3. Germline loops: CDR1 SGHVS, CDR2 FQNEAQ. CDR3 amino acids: CASSQTGVEQYF. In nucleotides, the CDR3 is TGTGCCAGCAGCCAGACAGGGGTCGAGCAGTACTTC.

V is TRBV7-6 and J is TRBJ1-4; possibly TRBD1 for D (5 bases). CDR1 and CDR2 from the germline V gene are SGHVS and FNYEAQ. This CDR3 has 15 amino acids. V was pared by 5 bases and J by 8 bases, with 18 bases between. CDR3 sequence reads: CASSLGRGSGEKLFF. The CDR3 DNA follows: TGTGCCAGCAGCCTCGGACGGGGGAGTGGGGAAAAACTGTTTTTT.

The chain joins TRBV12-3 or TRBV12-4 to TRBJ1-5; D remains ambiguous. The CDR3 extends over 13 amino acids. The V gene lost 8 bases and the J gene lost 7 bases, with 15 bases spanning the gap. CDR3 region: CASRSDTEQPQHF. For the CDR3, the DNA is TGTGCCAGCCGATCAGACACCGAACAGCCCCAGCATTTT.

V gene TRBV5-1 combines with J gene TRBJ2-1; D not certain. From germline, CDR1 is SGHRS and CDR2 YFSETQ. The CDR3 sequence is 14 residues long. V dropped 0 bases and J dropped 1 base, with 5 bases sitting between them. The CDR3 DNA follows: TGCGCCAGCAGCTTGGAGAGATCCTACAATGAGCAGTTCTTC. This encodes CASSLERSYNEQFF.

In nucleotides, the CDR3 is TGTGCCAGCACTCCTTACAATGAGCAGTTCTTC. Its protein product is CASTPYNEQFF. The chain has TRBV2 and TRBJ2-1; D uncertain. Germline assignment: CDR1 SNHLY and CDR2 FYNNEI. The CDR3 has 11 amino acids. V dropped 7 bases and J dropped 4 bases, with 5 bases sitting between them.

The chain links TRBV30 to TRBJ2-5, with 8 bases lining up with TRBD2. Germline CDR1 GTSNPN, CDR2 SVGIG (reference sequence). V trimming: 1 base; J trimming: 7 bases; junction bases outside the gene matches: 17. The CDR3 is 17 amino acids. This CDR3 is CAWSEAGALTLSGTQYF. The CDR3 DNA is TGTGCCTGGAGTGAAGCGGGAGCCTTGACTTTGTCGGGGACCCAGTACTTC.

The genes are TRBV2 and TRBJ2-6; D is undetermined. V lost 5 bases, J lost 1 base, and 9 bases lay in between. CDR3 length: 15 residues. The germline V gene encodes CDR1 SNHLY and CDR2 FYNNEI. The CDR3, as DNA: TGTGCCAGCAGTCCAGGTATTTCTGGGGCCAACGTCCTGACTTTC. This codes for CASSPGISGANVLTF.

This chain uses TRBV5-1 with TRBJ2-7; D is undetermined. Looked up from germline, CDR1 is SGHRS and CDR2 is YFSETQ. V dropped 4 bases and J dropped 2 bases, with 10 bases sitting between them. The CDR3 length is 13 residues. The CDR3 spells CASSDAVTYEQYF. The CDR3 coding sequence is TGCGCCAGCAGCGATGCGGTGACCTACGAGCAGTACTTC.

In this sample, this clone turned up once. CDR3 loop: CASSYSRPPIRPTDLAFF. Here the CDR3 DNA reads TGTGCCAGCAGTTACTCGAGACCACCCATCCGCCCTACTGACTTGGCTTTCTTT. The chain couples TRBV6-2 or TRBV6-3 to TRBJ1-1; no clear D gene. The V end was cut by 0 bases, the J end by 11 bases, with 28 bases between. The CDR3 runs 18 residues. Germline-derived CDR1 and CDR2 are MNHEY and SVGEGT.

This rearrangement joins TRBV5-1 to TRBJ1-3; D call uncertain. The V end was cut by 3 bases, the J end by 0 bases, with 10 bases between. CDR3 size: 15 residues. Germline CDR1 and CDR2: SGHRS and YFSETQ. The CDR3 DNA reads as TGCGCCAGCAGCTCAGCGATGAGCTCTGGAAACACCATATATTTT. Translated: CASSSAMSSGNTIYF.

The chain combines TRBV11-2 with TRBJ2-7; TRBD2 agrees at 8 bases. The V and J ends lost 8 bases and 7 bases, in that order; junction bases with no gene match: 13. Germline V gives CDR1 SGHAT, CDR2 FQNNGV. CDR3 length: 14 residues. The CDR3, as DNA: TGTGCCAGCCAGGCCTTGCGGGGGGCGGTGGAGCAGTACTTC. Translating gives CASQALRGAVEQYF.

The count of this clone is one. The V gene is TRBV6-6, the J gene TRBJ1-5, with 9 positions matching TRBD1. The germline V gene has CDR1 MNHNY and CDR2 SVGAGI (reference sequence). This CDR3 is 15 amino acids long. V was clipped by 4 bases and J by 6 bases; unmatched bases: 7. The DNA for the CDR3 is TGTGCCAGCAGTTCACAGGGGGCCGGGGGTCAGCCCCAGCATTTT. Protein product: CASSSQGAGGQPQHF.

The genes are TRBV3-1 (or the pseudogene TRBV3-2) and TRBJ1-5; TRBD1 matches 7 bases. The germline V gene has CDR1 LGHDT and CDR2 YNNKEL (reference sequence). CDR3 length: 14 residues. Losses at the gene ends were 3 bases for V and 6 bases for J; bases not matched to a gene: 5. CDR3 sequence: CASSQQGVRQPQHF. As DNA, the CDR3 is TGTGCCAGCAGCCAGCAGGGGGTGCGTCAGCCCCAGCATTTT.

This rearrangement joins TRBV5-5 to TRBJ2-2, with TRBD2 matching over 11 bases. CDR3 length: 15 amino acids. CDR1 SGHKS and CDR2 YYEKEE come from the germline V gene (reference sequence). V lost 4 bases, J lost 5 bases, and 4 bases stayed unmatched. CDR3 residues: CASSLLAGGTGELFF. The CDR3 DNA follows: TGTGCCAGCAGCCTGCTAGCGGGAGGTACCGGGGAGCTGTTTTTT. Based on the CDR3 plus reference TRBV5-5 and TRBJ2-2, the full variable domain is DAGVTQSPTHLIKTRGQQVTLRCSPISGHKSVSWYQQVLGQGPQFIFQYYEKEERGRGNFPDRFSARQFPNYSSELNVNALLLGDSALYLCASSLLAGGTGELFFGEGSRLTVL.

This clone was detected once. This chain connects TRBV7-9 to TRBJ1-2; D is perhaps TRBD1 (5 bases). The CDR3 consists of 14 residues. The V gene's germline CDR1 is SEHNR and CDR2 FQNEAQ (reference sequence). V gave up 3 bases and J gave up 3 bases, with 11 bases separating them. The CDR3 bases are TGTGCCAGCAGCTTGGAGGGGAGTCACTATGGCTACACCTTC. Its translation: CASSLEGSHYGYTF.

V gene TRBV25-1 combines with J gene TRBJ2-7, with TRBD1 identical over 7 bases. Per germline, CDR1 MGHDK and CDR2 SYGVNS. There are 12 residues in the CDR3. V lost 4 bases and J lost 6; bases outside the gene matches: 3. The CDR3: CASSGDSSEQYF. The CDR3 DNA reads TGTGCCAGCAGTGGGGACAGTTCCGAGCAGTACTTC.

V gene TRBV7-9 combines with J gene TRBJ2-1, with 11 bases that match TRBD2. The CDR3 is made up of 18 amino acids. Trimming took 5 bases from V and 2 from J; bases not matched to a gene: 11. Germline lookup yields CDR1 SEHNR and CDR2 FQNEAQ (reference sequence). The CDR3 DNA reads TGTGCCAGCAGCCCGATTATAGCGGGAGGGCCGACCTACAATGAGCAGTTCTTC. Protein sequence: CASSPIIAGGPTYNEQFF.

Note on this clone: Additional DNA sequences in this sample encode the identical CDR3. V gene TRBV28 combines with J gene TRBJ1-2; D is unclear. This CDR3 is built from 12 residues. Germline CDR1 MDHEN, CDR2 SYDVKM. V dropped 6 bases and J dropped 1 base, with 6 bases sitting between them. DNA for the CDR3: TGTGCCAGCAGCCCGGGTAACTATGGCTACACCTTC. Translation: CASSPGNYGYTF.

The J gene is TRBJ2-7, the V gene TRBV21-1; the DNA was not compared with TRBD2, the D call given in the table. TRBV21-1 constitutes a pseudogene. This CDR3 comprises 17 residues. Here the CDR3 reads CASSNLFLAHPAYEQYF. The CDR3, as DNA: TGTGCCAGCAGCAACCTCTTCTTAGCGCACCCCGCCTACGAGCAGTACTTC.

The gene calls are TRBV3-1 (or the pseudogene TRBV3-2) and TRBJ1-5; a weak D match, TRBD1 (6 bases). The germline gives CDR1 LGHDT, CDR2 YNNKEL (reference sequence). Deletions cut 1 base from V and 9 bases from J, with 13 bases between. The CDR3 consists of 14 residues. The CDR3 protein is CASSQVGGGWPQHF. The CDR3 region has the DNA TGTGCCAGCAGCCAAGTAGGGGGTGGGTGGCCCCAGCATTTT.